A single sample is the source of the 10 T cell receptor beta chains below, sequenced in a study of OX40 agonist ivuxolimab in advanced cancers. The method was immunoSEQ multiplex PCR; TCRdb's version includes in-frame clones alone and lacks a portion of them. The sample lists 65,000 to 90,000 clones; around 89% were seen once. The starting material was CD4+ or CD8+ T cells sorted from blood, obtained in a trial of the OX40 agonist ivuxolimab. These receptor sequences come from an adult with an advanced solid tumor such as melanoma, head and neck, liver or kidney cancer.

J is TRBJ1-3 and V is TRBV6-1, with D unclear. Germline V gene data show CDR1 as MNHNS and CDR2 as SASEGT. Between the trimmed V and J ends, which lost 6 bases and 4 bases, there was a span of 10 bases. The CDR3 is 13 amino acids. CDR3 nucleotides: TGTGCCAGCAGCCACGGTACAGGAAACACCATATATTTT. It codes for CASSHGTGNTIYF.

The V and J genes are TRBV27 and TRBJ1-6, with 8 bases fitting TRBD1. Unmatched junction bases numbered 9, after V lost 7 bases and J lost 10 bases. The germline V gene has CDR1 MNHEY and CDR2 SMNVEV (reference sequence). The CDR3 runs 14 residues. CDR3 in amino acids: CASNPGQGGSPLHF. Here the CDR3 DNA reads TGTGCCAGCAACCCTGGACAGGGTGGGTCACCCCTCCACTTT.

V is TRBV19 and J is TRBJ2-1; D remains unclear. The germline V gene has CDR1 LNHDA and CDR2 SQIVND (reference sequence). This CDR3 has 13 amino acids. V dropped 7 bases and J dropped 0 bases, with 7 bases sitting between them. DNA for the CDR3: TGTGCCAGTACAGAGAGCTCCTACAATGAGCAGTTCTTC. This codes for CASTESSYNEQFF.

The J gene is TRBJ2-7, the V gene TRBV29-1; 8 bases map to TRBD2. V gave up 6 bases and J gave up 2 bases; unmatched junction bases: 0. Germline V gene lookup returns CDR1 SQVTM and CDR2 ANQGSEA. The CDR3 is 11 residues long. CDR3 sequence: CSVGGAYEQYF. Here the CDR3 DNA reads TGCAGCGTCGGGGGGGCCTACGAGCAGTACTTC.

The rearrangement joins TRBV2 to TRBJ2-7; either TRBD1 or TRBD2 may fit D (8 bases each). Germline assignment: CDR1 SNHLY and CDR2 FYNNEI. This CDR3 is built from 17 residues. Between the trimmed V and J ends, which lost 6 bases and 7 bases, there was a span of 28 bases. CDR3 in amino acids: CASSLGQVGTRVLEQYF. DNA for the CDR3: TGTGCCAGCAGCCTGGGACAGGTCGGGACTAGGGTCCTGGAGCAGTACTTC.

The rearrangement uses TRBV5-6 and TRBJ2-7, with 11 bases identical to TRBD1. CDR1 SGHDT and CDR2 YYEEEE come from the germline V gene. Trimming took 3 bases from V and 1 from J; bases not matched to a gene: 3. The CDR3 sequence is 15 residues long. The chain's CDR3 is CASSSGTGGSYEQYF. In nucleotides, the CDR3 is TGTGCCAGCAGCTCCGGGACAGGGGGTTCCTACGAGCAGTACTTC.

This sequence joins TRBV12-2 and TRBJ2-5; the DNA was not compared with TRBD1, the D call given in the table. TRBJ2-7 explains the end of the DNA better; the J call may be wrong. TRBV12-2 is noted as a pseudogene. There are 15 residues in the CDR3. CDR3 coding DNA: TGTGCAAGTCGCCTCTGGACAGGGTTACGGTACGAGCAGTACTTC. It yields the protein CASRLWTGLRYEQYF.

DNA for the CDR3: TGTGCCAGCAGTTTCGGGGGCCAGGTCGGAGGCTACACCTTC. Translated: CASSFGGQVGGYTF. The chain combines TRBV27 with TRBJ1-2, with D maybe TRBD1 (6 bases). Germline V gene sequence: CDR1 MNHEY, CDR2 SMNVEV (reference sequence). This CDR3 contains 14 residues. V lost 3 bases and J lost 8, with 16 bases in between.

This clone was seen only once. The chain couples TRBV4-2 to TRBJ2-2; a possible D gene is TRBD1 (7 bases). Germline V lookup: CDR1 LGHNA, CDR2 YNFKEQ. CDR3 length: 16 amino acids. Trimming pared 3 bases from V and 4 bases from J, leaving 15 bases between. CDR3: CASSQEGPGGTGELFF. DNA for the CDR3: TGTGCCAGCAGCCAGGAGGGACCAGGGGGCACCGGGGAGCTGTTTTTT.

V is TRBV11-3 and J is TRBJ2-3, with a weak D call TRBD2 (6 bases). CDR1 is SGHNT and CDR2 is YENEEA in the germline V gene. The CDR3 runs to 15 residues. Trimming removed 1 base at V and 2 bases at J, with 10 bases between. CDR3 DNA: TGTGCCAGCAGCTTAGGGGCGGGGACCACAGATACGCAGTATTTT. This encodes CASSLGAGTTDTQYF.